The 32 T cell receptor beta chains given below trace back to one sample, sequenced in a study of human T cells and chemical hapten exposure. Via MiXCR, TCRdb re-called the RACE reads, giving one row per CDR3 protein. The top ten clones hold approximately 4% of a sample with approximately 60,000 distinct CDR3 sequences, approximately 10% of them seen once. The time point: pre-sensitization, week 0. Stated treatment: therapeutic diphenylcyclopropenone sensitization with weekly scalp DPC. The starting material was whole blood, obtained in connection with sensitization to the hapten diphenylcyclopropenone (DPC). Receptor source: a woman in her 40s with alopecia areata. Some clones in this sample may be carry-over from other donors' samples.

The rearrangement joins TRBV7-2 to TRBJ2-7; weak D call: TRBD1 (6 bases). V lost 4 bases and J 1 base, leaving 11 bases between the germline ends. CDR3 size: 14 residues. Germline CDR1 is SGHTA and CDR2 is FQGNSA. CDR3 nucleotides: TGTGCCAGCAGCTACCGGACAGCTTCCTACGAGCAGTACTTC. This translates into CASSYRTASYEQYF.

This clonotype came up many times. CDR3 nucleotides: TGTGCCTGGAGCTGGACAGTACCCCAGAGGGGCTACACCTTC. This gives the protein CAWSWTVPQRGYTF. The rearrangement uses TRBV30 and TRBJ1-2; possibly TRBD1 for D (6 bases). With 3 bases removed from V and 8 bases from J, the gap between germline ends came to 19 bases. CDR3 length: 14 amino acids. Germline CDR1 GTSNPN, CDR2 SVGIG (reference sequence).

In this sample, this clonotype turned up many times. The CDR3 DNA follows: TGTGCCTGGAGTGTTGGGGCAGGGGGGTCAACAGATACGCAGTATTTT. This encodes CAWSVGAGGSTDTQYF. The chain employs TRBV30 and TRBJ2-3, with D possibly TRBD1 on 7 matching bases. CDR1 and CDR2 from the germline V gene are GTSNPN and SVGIG (reference sequence). Trimming left V 0 bases short and J 3 bases short, with 16 bases between. This CDR3 contains 16 residues.

This clonotype came up many times. The chain carries TRBV7-2 and TRBJ2-7; 11 nucleotides align to TRBD2. The V gene end was trimmed by 2 bases and the J gene end by 1 base; junction bases not matched to a gene: 4. CDR3 length equals 16 residues. Germline CDR1 reads SGHTA; CDR2 reads FQGNSA. The CDR3 sequence is CASSLTSGSPSYEQYF. DNA for the CDR3: TGTGCCAGCAGCTTAACTAGCGGGAGCCCATCCTACGAGCAGTACTTC.

This clonotype showed up just a few times. The chain recombines TRBV2 with TRBJ2-7; 7 positions match TRBD2. V shed 5 bases and J 0 bases; nucleotides not matched to a gene: 7. Germline CDR1 and CDR2: SNHLY and FYNNEI. This CDR3 is 15 amino acids long. The CDR3 nucleotides read TGTGCCAGCAGTTCAGAAGCGGGATCCTCCTACGAGCAGTACTTC. This gives the protein CASSSEAGSSYEQYF.

This clonotype was detected a few times. The chain employs TRBV10-3 and TRBJ2-1; 7 nucleotides align to TRBD1. This CDR3 comprises 17 residues. V was clipped by 3 bases and J by 1 base; unmatched bases: 9. The germline V gene has CDR1 ENHRY and CDR2 SYGVKD. The CDR3 DNA follows: TGTGCCATCAGTGATAGAGGGGGCGCAGGATCCTACAATGAGCAGTTCTTC. Translation: CAISDRGGAGSYNEQFF.

As regards this clonotype: This CDR3 is missing its conserved last phenylalanine or tryptophan, likely due to a read error. Because the CDR3's place on the DNA is in doubt, the DNA is left out and the CDR3 is given as listed by TCRdb. The rearrangement uses TRBV6-2 or TRBV6-3 and TRBJ2-7; TRBD1 is taken as the D call from the table, unchecked against the DNA. Germline values: CDR1 MNHEY, CDR2 SVGEGT. The CDR3 contains 11 residues when both ends are counted. This chain's CDR3 is CASSSAGQRSL.

A few counts support this clonotype. The chain is built from TRBV28 and TRBJ1-3; D ambiguous. The CDR3 length is 15 residues. Germline lookup yields CDR1 MDHEN and CDR2 SYDVKM. V shed 5 bases and J shed 0 bases, with 11 bases lying between them. CDR3 loop: CASSAIRFSGNTIYF. As DNA, the CDR3 is TGTGCCAGCAGTGCAATCCGGTTCTCTGGAAACACCATATATTTT.

The chain joins TRBV29-1 to TRBJ2-3, with no clear D. Trimming took 3 bases from V and 0 from J, leaving 4 bases between them. CDR1 and CDR2 (germline): SQVTM, ANQGSEA. This CDR3 has 12 residues. CDR3 bases: TGCAGCGTTGAGTCTAGCACAGATACGCAGTATTTT. This encodes CSVESSTDTQYF.

This clonotype was picked up a small number of times. The chain couples TRBV15 to TRBJ2-3; no firm D call. Trimming took 0 bases from V and 3 from J, leaving 4 bases between them. The CDR3 is 13 amino acids. Looked up from germline, CDR1 is LNHNV and CDR2 is YYDKDF (reference sequence). The CDR3 DNA reads TGTGCCACCAGCAGAGATAATACAGATACGCAGTATTTT. This gives the protein CATSRDNTDTQYF.

This chain joins TRBV12-3 or TRBV12-4 and TRBJ1-5, with D maybe TRBD1 (5 bases). The V end was cut by 7 bases, the J end by 6 bases, with 22 bases between. The CDR3 is made up of 16 amino acids. The CDR3 region is CASTVMGGAGSQPQHF. The CDR3, as DNA: TGTGCCAGCACCGTCATGGGAGGGGCAGGTAGTCAGCCCCAGCATTTT.

The chain is built from TRBV4-2 and TRBJ2-1, with unresolved D. Between the trimmed V and J ends, which lost 5 bases and 0 bases, there was a span of 11 bases. Germline lookup yields CDR1 LGHNA and CDR2 YNFKEQ. The CDR3 totals 15 residues. The CDR3 DNA follows: TGTGCCAGCAGCGACCATCGGAGCTCCTACAATGAGCAGTTCTTC. Translating gives CASSDHRSSYNEQFF.

This clonotype was observed a handful of times. This chain connects TRBV7-3 to TRBJ2-7; 14 bases align to TRBD2. Looked up from germline, CDR1 is SGHTA and CDR2 is FQGTGA. J gave up 5 bases and V 5 bases, and 8 bases lay outside the gene matches. This CDR3 has 16 residues. For the CDR3, the DNA is TGTGCCAGCAGCACAGGACTAGCGGGGGGTATCGACGAGCAGTACTTC. Translated, it gives CASSTGLAGGIDEQYF.

The chain carries TRBV6-2 or TRBV6-3 and TRBJ1-5, with 7 bases fitting TRBD1. Germline lookup yields CDR1 MNHEY and CDR2 SVGEGT. The J segment lost 0 bases and the V segment lost 2 bases, leaving 1 base of the junction unmatched. This CDR3 spans 15 amino acids. As DNA, the CDR3 is TGTGCCAGCAGTTACCACAGGGGTAGCAATCAGCCCCAGCATTTT. Amino acid sequence: CASSYHRGSNQPQHF.

This clonotype was seen only a few times. The chain uses TRBV9 and TRBJ2-3; D may be TRBD1 (5 bases). Germline V CDR1 and CDR2: SGDLS, YYNGEE. Deletions cut 4 bases from V and 6 bases from J, with 21 bases between. CDR3 size: 16 residues. CDR3 region: CASSPRASTGTDTQYF. CDR3 in DNA: TGTGCCAGCAGCCCCAGGGCTAGTACCGGAACGGATACGCAGTATTTT.

The J gene is TRBJ2-2, the V gene TRBV5-4; 11 bases fit TRBD1. Unmatched junction bases numbered 7, after V lost 5 bases and J lost 7 bases. The CDR3 has 15 amino acids. Germline assignment: CDR1 SGHNT and CDR2 YYREEE (reference sequence). In DNA, the CDR3 is TGTGCCAGCAGTCTTGGACAGGGGGCCGGCGGGGAGCTGTTTTTT. This sequence encodes CASSLGQGAGGELFF.

A note on this clonotype: This may be a read error: a much more frequent sequence differs by one nucleotide. V gene TRBV7-2 combines with J gene TRBJ2-2; D is unclear. The CDR3 sequence is 13 residues long. Germline V gives CDR1 SGHTA, CDR2 FQGNSA. V was cut by 5 bases and J by 1 base, with 5 bases left in between. CDR3 loop: CASSPQNTGELFF. The CDR3, as DNA: TGTGCCAGCAGCCCACAGAACACCGGGGAGCTGTTTTTT.

This chain links TRBV29-1 with TRBJ1-2; TRBD1 aligns across 10 bases. CDR3 length: 13 amino acids. V lost 6 bases and J lost 3; bases outside the gene matches: 4. Germline V gene lookup returns CDR1 SQVTM and CDR2 ANQGSEA. The CDR3 reads CSVHGTGDYGYTF. The CDR3 bases are TGCAGCGTGCATGGGACAGGGGACTATGGCTACACCTTC.

This clonotype was observed a handful of times. The chain carries TRBV12-3 or TRBV12-4 and TRBJ1-4; 8 positions agree with TRBD1. The length of the CDR3 is 15 residues. V shed 6 bases and J 10 bases; nucleotides not matched to a gene: 13. As DNA, the CDR3 is TGTGCCAGCAGCCTGACCGGGACAGGTAGAGGAAAACTGTTTTTT. This translates into CASSLTGTGRGKLFF.

This clonotype came up a few times. The chain uses TRBV30 and TRBJ2-2; tentatively, D is TRBD2 (6 bases). The CDR3 totals 16 residues. V lost 2 bases and J lost 4, with 17 bases in between. The germline CDR1 and CDR2 sequences are GTSNPN and SVGIG (reference sequence). The CDR3: CAWSWSGGASTGELFF. The CDR3 bases are TGTGCCTGGAGTTGGTCCGGAGGGGCCAGCACCGGGGAGCTGTTTTTT.

This clonotype was observed many times. The chain carries TRBV28 and TRBJ1-3; D gene ambiguous. Trimming stripped 7 bases from V and 6 bases from J, with 19 bases between. Germline V gene sequence: CDR1 MDHEN, CDR2 SYDVKM. The CDR3 covers 15 residues. CDR3 sequence (DNA): TGTGCCAGCACCCCGAGCGGGCAAAGAGAAAACACCATATATTTT. Amino acid sequence: CASTPSGQRENTIYF. The whole variable domain, filled in from reference TRBV28 and TRBJ1-3, reads DVKVTQSSRYLVKRTGEKVFLECVQDMDHENMFWYRQDPGLGLRLIYFSYDVKMKEKGDIPEGYSVSREKKERFSLILESASTNQTSMYLCASTPSGQRENTIYFGEGSWLTVV.

The V gene is TRBV7-9, the J gene TRBJ2-1, with TRBD1 identical over 7 bases. Germline CDR1 reads SEHNR; CDR2 reads FQNEAQ (reference sequence). Trimming removed 5 bases from V and 5 bases from J; junction bases left unmatched: 12. The length of the CDR3 is 16 residues. CDR3 sequence reads: CASSQWRTGGNNEQFF. In DNA form, the CDR3 reads TGTGCCAGCAGCCAATGGCGGACAGGTGGAAACAATGAGCAGTTCTTC.

V is TRBV6-5 and J is TRBJ1-3; TRBD1 might be the D (6 bases). Trimming pared 0 bases from V and 0 bases from J, leaving 12 bases between. Germline CDR1 reads MNHEY; CDR2 reads SVGAGI. The length of the CDR3 is 17 residues. The DNA for the CDR3 is TGTGCCAGCAGTTACTCTCCTACAGGGAGCTCTGGAAACACCATATATTTT. It translates to CASSYSPTGSSGNTIYF.

The rearrangement joins TRBV6-5 to TRBJ1-2, with 8 nucleotides matching TRBD1. Unmatched junction bases numbered 6, after V lost 5 bases and J lost 4 bases. CDR1 is MNHEY and CDR2 is SVGAGI in the germline V gene. The CDR3 extends over 14 amino acids. CDR3 in amino acids: CASSGPGQVYGYTF. The CDR3 DNA reads TGTGCCAGCAGTGGCCCGGGACAGGTCTATGGCTACACCTTC.

This clonotype was detected many times. The chain has TRBV30 and TRBJ2-2; D gene uncertain. The CDR3 is made up of 13 amino acids. With 0 bases removed from V and 6 bases from J, the gap between germline ends came to 8 bases. Germline V gene lookup returns CDR1 GTSNPN and CDR2 SVGIG (reference sequence). CDR3 sequence: CAWSVHSPGELFF. DNA for the CDR3: TGTGCCTGGAGTGTACATAGCCCCGGGGAGCTGTTTTTT.

This clonotype has more than one count but fewer than ten. This chain joins TRBV29-1 and TRBJ1-2; D is unclear. From germline, CDR1 is SQVTM and CDR2 ANQGSEA. With 1 base removed from V and 3 bases from J, the gap between germline ends came to 15 bases. The length of the CDR3 is 15 residues. The CDR3, as DNA: TGCAGCGTTGAAGGCCCGCAGGACGGGTACTATGGCTACACCTTC. Residues: CSVEGPQDGYYGYTF.

In this sample, this clonotype turned up a few times. The rearrangement joins TRBV28 to TRBJ2-1; 8 bases match TRBD1. The CDR3 runs 15 residues. CDR1 and CDR2 from the germline V gene are MDHEN and SYDVKM. V was clipped by 4 bases and J by 2 bases; unmatched bases: 4. This CDR3 reads CASSSGQVTYNEQFF. In DNA, the CDR3 is TGTGCCAGCAGTTCGGGACAGGTCACCTACAATGAGCAGTTCTTC.

The table lists this clonotype with many counts. The chain uses TRBV6-2 or TRBV6-3 and TRBJ2-1, with 7 nucleotides matching TRBD2. Germline V lookup: CDR1 MNHEY, CDR2 SVGEGT. The CDR3 has 17 amino acids. The V gene end was trimmed by 0 bases and the J gene end by 1 base; junction bases not matched to a gene: 6. The CDR3 DNA reads as TGTGCCAGCAGTTACTCGACTCTAGCGGAGTCCTACAATGAGCAGTTCTTC. Translating it yields CASSYSTLAESYNEQFF.

There are many counts of this clonotype. V usage is TRBV19 and J usage is TRBJ1-1; D not resolved. Germline V gives CDR1 LNHDA, CDR2 SQIVND (reference sequence). The CDR3 spans 13 residues. Trimming took off 4 bases at V and 2 bases at J, with 8 bases between the two ends. CDR3 protein: CASSTTENTEAFF. Here the CDR3 DNA reads TGTGCCAGTAGTACCACTGAAAACACTGAAGCTTTCTTT.

This clonotype was counted many times. The chain joins TRBV7-8 to TRBJ2-1; a weak D match, TRBD2 (5 bases). The CDR3 extends over 13 amino acids. V was pared by 5 bases and J by 4 bases, with 9 bases between. Germline loops: CDR1 SGHVS, CDR2 FQNEAQ. The DNA for the CDR3 is TGTGCCAGCAGCCTAAGCGGTTACAATGAGCAGTTCTTC. This gives the protein CASSLSGYNEQFF.

This clonotype was observed a handful of times. This CDR3 reads CASSLSAYEQYF. The DNA for the CDR3 is TGTGCCAGCAGCTTAAGCGCCTACGAGCAGTACTTC. V usage is TRBV5-4 and J usage is TRBJ2-7; no definite D call. CDR1 SGHNT and CDR2 YYREEE come from the germline V gene (reference sequence). The CDR3 is 12 amino acids. V gave up 2 bases and J gave up 2 bases, with 5 bases separating them.

This clonotype was detected only a few times. The chain uses TRBV7-3 and TRBJ2-7, with D perhaps TRBD2 (5 bases). Trimming removed 5 bases from V and 9 bases from J, with 17 bases in between. The CDR3 has 13 residues. Germline CDR1 SGHTA, CDR2 FQGTGA. In nucleotides, the CDR3 is TGTGCCAGCAGCCCCGGAAGGGAGAGAGCGCAGTACTTC. Its protein product is CASSPGRERAQYF.